The clone carrying this TCR beta chain was observed a few times. These data originate in a study of molecular identifiers for immune sequencing clone quantification. V lost 4 bases, J lost 5 bases, and 8 bases stayed unmatched. This CDR3 comprises 15 residues. CDR1 SGHVS and CDR2 FNYEAQ come from the germline V gene. Bulk TCR libraries used previously described methods and listed TCR primers. One entry per CDR3 protein, called by TCRdb with MiXCR from the PCR reads. This table holds under 800,000 distinct CDR3 sequences, about 25% found once. The clonotype comes from a human donor in good health. Some libraries in this study had Jurkat cell RNA spiked in. The sequenced material came from naive CD8+ T cells from blood, with Jurkat cell RNA spiked in. Subset defined: FACS-sorted CD8+CD4-CCR7+CD45RA+ naive T cells. The rearrangement uses TRBV7-6 and TRBJ2-7, with 10 bases matching TRBD2. CDR3: CASSWTGLAGDEQYF. CDR3 bases: TGTGCCAGCAGCTGGACAGGGCTAGCGGGAGACGAGCAGTACTTC.